A single sample gave rise to the 17 T cell receptor beta chains below, sequenced in a study of blood T cell repertoires in COVID-19. Libraries were prepared by immunoSEQ multiplex PCR; TCRdb keeps only in-frame clonotypes and omits some of them. The sample lists fewer than 200,000 clones, 80% to 90% occurring once. Sequenced material: peripheral blood. The receptors derive from a woman aged 70-85 years with COVID-19, enrolled during active disease.

V gene TRBV6-1 combines with J gene TRBJ1-2; 9 bases are a match to TRBD1. The J segment lost 4 bases and the V segment lost 2 bases, leaving 8 bases of the junction unmatched. Looked up from germline, CDR1 is MNHNS and CDR2 is SASEGT. The CDR3 is made up of 16 amino acids. The CDR3 nucleotides are TGTGCCAGCAGTGAATTATCAGGGACAGGGATCTATGGCTACACCTTC. It yields the protein CASSELSGTGIYGYTF.

The rearrangement uses TRBV6-5 and TRBJ2-7, with TRBD1 as a possible D gene (6 bases). The CDR3 consists of 14 residues. The V and J ends lost 2 bases and 3 bases respectively, with 11 bases between them. Germline-derived CDR1 and CDR2 are MNHEY and SVGAGI. The CDR3 region is CASSYSGQLYEQYF. The CDR3 DNA reads TGTGCCAGCAGTTACAGCGGACAGCTCTACGAGCAGTACTTC.

This chain connects TRBV5-1 to TRBJ2-3; D gene uncertain. The CDR3 is made up of 14 amino acids. Per the germline V gene, CDR1 is SGHRS and CDR2 is YFSETQ. With 1 base removed from V and 1 base from J, the gap between germline ends came to 7 bases. The CDR3 protein is CASSLNQGTDTQYF. In DNA form, the CDR3 reads TGCGCCAGCAGCTTGAACCAGGGCACAGATACGCAGTATTTT.

This chain connects TRBV21-1 to TRBJ1-1; the D call of TRBD1 is as the table states it, not checked on the DNA. TRBV21-1 is reported as a pseudogene. This CDR3 is 16 amino acids long. As DNA, the CDR3 is TGTGCCAGCAGCAAACAGGGGAAGGGGCCTGACACTGAAGCTTTCTTT. Amino acids: CASSKQGKGPDTEAFF.

The gene calls are TRBV3-1 (or the pseudogene TRBV3-2) and TRBJ1-1; TRBD1 agrees at 8 bases. There are 15 residues in the CDR3. Germline-derived CDR1 and CDR2 are LGHDT and YNNKEL (reference sequence). Trimming at V came to 6 bases and at J to 4 bases, leaving 10 bases not matched to a gene. The CDR3 DNA follows: TGTGCCAGCAGTCCCAGGACAGGGAGGGCCACTGAAGCTTTCTTT. It is translated as CASSPRTGRATEAFF.

The gene calls are TRBV19 and TRBJ2-2; 12 bases align to TRBD2. J lost 5 bases, V lost 3 bases, and 4 bases had no gene match. Per the germline V gene, CDR1 is LNHDA and CDR2 is SQIVND (reference sequence). The CDR3 loop spans 16 amino acids. CDR3 nucleotide sequence: TGTGCCAGTAGTATGACTAGCGGGAGAGGGACCGGGGAGCTGTTTTTT. It encodes CASSMTSGRGTGELFF.

V is TRBV7-3 and J is TRBJ2-1, with D possibly being TRBD2 (5 bases). Germline V lookup: CDR1 SGHTA, CDR2 FQGTGA. V lost 4 bases, J lost 9 bases, and 13 bases lay in between. This CDR3 spans 13 amino acids. The CDR3 spells CASSSRSGGEQFF. DNA for the CDR3: TGTGCCAGCAGCTCACGGTCCGGAGGTGAGCAGTTCTTC.

The chain is built from TRBV19 and TRBJ2-7; TRBD1 matches 9 bases. CDR1 is LNHDA, CDR2 SQIVND, per germline (reference sequence). Trimming took 6 bases from V and 2 from J; bases not matched to a gene: 11. The CDR3 has 16 amino acids. CDR3 DNA: TGTGCCAGTAGGTCCAGAATCGGGACAGGGACCTACGAGCAGTACTTC. Its protein is CASRSRIGTGTYEQYF. Full variable domain (remainder filled in from reference TRBV19 and TRBJ2-7): DGGITQSPKYLFRKEGQNVTLSCEQNLNHDAMYWYRQDPGQGLRLIYYSQIVNDFQKGDIAEGYSVSREKKESFPLTVTSAQKNPTAFYLCASRSRIGTGTYEQYFGPGTRLTVT.

The J gene is TRBJ1-3, the V gene TRBV5-1; no clear D gene. The V gene lost 7 bases and the J gene lost 0 bases, with 8 bases spanning the gap. Germline lookup yields CDR1 SGHRS and CDR2 YFSETQ. CDR3 length: 13 amino acids. The CDR3 bases are TGCGCCAGCGAGGGCGACTCTGGAAACACCATATATTTT. Amino acid sequence: CASEGDSGNTIYF.

V and J are TRBV11-3 and TRBJ1-1; no clear D. The CDR3 is made up of 14 amino acids. CDR1 and CDR2 (germline): SGHNT, YENEEA. Trimming took 5 bases from V and 5 from J, leaving 15 bases between them. This chain's CDR3 is CASSPAPAGTEAFF. The CDR3 DNA reads TGTGCCAGCAGCCCAGCCCCCGCCGGGACTGAAGCTTTCTTT.

This clone was recorded only once. The CDR3 DNA follows: TGTGCCAGCAGTGCACCCTCCTCTAGCGGGAGGTCCGAGCAGTACTTC. It codes for CASSAPSSSGRSEQYF. The rearrangement uses TRBV6-2 or TRBV6-3 and TRBJ2-7; 11 bases map to TRBD2. CDR1 MNHEY and CDR2 SVGEGT come from the germline V gene. The CDR3 has 16 amino acids. The trim removed 5 bases at V and 6 bases at J, leaving 12 bases unmatched.

The chain joins TRBV19 to TRBJ2-5; perhaps TRBD1 as D (6 bases). Germline CDR1 and CDR2: LNHDA and SQIVND (reference sequence). Trimming took 7 bases from V and 1 from J, leaving 13 bases between them. This CDR3 comprises 14 residues. As DNA, the CDR3 is TGTGCCAGTAAGGCAGGGGCTACCCAAGAGACCCAGTACTTC. Translating gives CASKAGATQETQYF.

V is TRBV28 and J is TRBJ1-1; 7 nucleotides line up with TRBD1. Germline CDR1 reads MDHEN; CDR2 reads SYDVKM. The CDR3 has 14 residues. Trimming took 10 bases from V and 6 from J; bases not matched to a gene: 14. CDR3 nucleotides: TGTGCCACCGGAATAGAGAGGGGGCGAGCTGAAGCTTTCTTT. Protein sequence: CATGIERGRAEAFF.

The chain carries TRBV28 and TRBJ2-7; 8 positions match TRBD1. With V trimmed by 3 bases and J by 5 bases, 12 bases remained unmatched. This CDR3 is 16 amino acids long. Germline V CDR1 and CDR2: MDHEN, SYDVKM. CDR3 DNA sequence: TGTGCCAGCAGTTTCTCACCACAGGGGGTACTCAACGAGCAGTACTTC. Translated: CASSFSPQGVLNEQYF.

The chain carries TRBV18 and TRBJ2-6, with 8 bases matching TRBD1. Per the germline V gene, CDR1 is KGHSH and CDR2 is LQKENI. Germline trimming cut 8 bases from V and 2 bases from J; bases unmatched to any gene: 14. The CDR3 spans 18 residues. This chain's CDR3 is CASPNPIQGAAGANVLTF. CDR3 coding DNA: TGTGCCAGCCCAAATCCTATTCAGGGGGCTGCTGGGGCCAACGTCCTGACTTTC.

The V gene is TRBV5-1, the J gene TRBJ1-1; D possibly corresponds to TRBD1 (6 bases). The germline gives CDR1 SGHRS, CDR2 YFSETQ. V lost 4 bases, J lost 2 bases, and 12 bases lay in between. The CDR3 runs to 14 residues. CDR3 sequence (DNA): TGCGCCAGCAGCCAACAGGGAATCAACACTGAAGCTTTCTTT. Translating it yields CASSQQGINTEAFF.

The rearrangement uses TRBV29-1 and TRBJ1-2, with D maybe TRBD1 (5 bases). CDR1 is SQVTM, CDR2 ANQGSEA, per germline. V lost 6 bases, J lost 5 bases, and 19 bases lay in between. The CDR3 is made up of 14 amino acids. The CDR3 nucleotides are TGCAGCGTCGGCGAGACAGCGCAAGCTTATGGCTACACCTTC. Its translation: CSVGETAQAYGYTF.